This T cell receptor (beta chain) was sequenced for a study of OX40 agonist ivuxolimab in advanced cancers. About the research overall: Patients were dosed intravenously with ivuxolimab at 0.01 to 10 mg/kg every 2 weeks. Overall study results and limits: On average, CD8+ T cells had more expanded clones than CD4+.

There are 11 residues in the CDR3. Trimming left V 5 bases short and J 7 bases short, with 9 bases between. Per the germline V gene, CDR1 is SNHLY and CDR2 is FYNNEI. The investigators sampled blood at baseline, at cycle 4 day 1, and at cycle 7 day 1. Profiling relied on immunoSEQ multiplex PCR, and the TCRdb table lists in-frame clones only, not all of them. The profile shows tens of thousands of clones, roughly 87% of them singletons. Note on this clone: What it recognizes is unknown.

V gene TRBV2 combines with J gene TRBJ2-7; D not certain. The origin of this receptor is an adult with an advanced solid tumor such as melanoma, head and neck, liver or kidney cancer. The sequencing here drew on CD4+ or CD8+ T cells sorted from blood, taken in a trial of the OX40 agonist ivuxolimab. The CDR3: CASSFLVEQYF. Here the CDR3 DNA reads TGTGCCAGCAGTTTCTTGGTGGAGCAGTACTTC.